This is a list of T cell receptor beta chains from one sample in a study of siplizumab effects on memory and regulatory T cells. Generated by immunoSEQ multiplex PCR, the TCRdb table keeps only in-frame clones and is missing some. The repertoire holds roughly 120,000 clones, with more than 90% as singletons. Sequencing was performed on CD4+ T cells sorted from blood. The receptors stem from a human donor in good health. Each CDR3 is given with its conserved first and last residue. The D gene is left open where the match is weak. A row's size may be missing; if present it is once, few, many or a size class.

D	J	V	size	DNA	CDR3
TRBD1	TRBJ2-5	TRBV6-5	once	TGTGCCAGCGGACAGGGGGTGGAGACCCAGTACTTC	CASGQGVETQYF
-	TRBJ2-7	TRBV20-1	-	TGCAGTGCCAGTAGGGGCTACGAGCAGTACTTC	CSASRGYEQYF
TRBD1	TRBJ2-3	TRBV18	-	TGTGCCAGCTCACTACTACAGGGGAAAGATGGCGATACGCAGTATTTT	CASSLLQGKDGDTQYF
TRBD2	TRBJ2-3	TRBV6-1	-	TGTGCCAGCAGTGAGACTAGCGGGGGGGCAACAGATACGCAGTATTTT	CASSETSGGATDTQYF
-	TRBJ2-3	TRBV4-1	once	TGCGCCAGCAACCAAGAATCGCTGGGTTCCTCAGCAGATACGCAGTATTTT	CASNQESLGSSADTQYF
-	TRBJ1-1	TRBV25-1	-	TGTGCCAGCAGCTTAACACCGAACACTGAAGCTTTCTTT	CASSLTPNTEAFF
-	TRBJ1-5	TRBV27	-	TGTGCCAGCAGTTTGGGGAGGAATATTTGGGTTTGCAATCAGCCCCAGCATTTT	CASSLGRNIWVCNQPQHF
-	TRBJ1-2	TRBV10-1	-	TGCGCCAGCGTGAGGGGGAAAAGTGGCTACACCTTC	CASVRGKSGYTF
-	TRBJ2-1	TRBV19	-	TGTGCCAGTAGGGATCGGGCTAGCTCCTACAATGAGCAGTTCTTC	CASRDRASSYNEQFF
-	TRBJ2-7	TRBV5-4	-	TGTGCCAGCAGCTTGGCCTCAGGGGTCGAGCAGTACTTC	CASSLASGVEQYF
-	TRBJ2-5	TRBV7-9	-	TGTGCCAGCAGCAGACAGGCAGACGAGACCCAGTACTTC	CASSRQADETQYF
TRBD2	TRBJ2-3	TRBV11-3	-	TGTGCCAGCAGCGTTAGCGGGAGTCGCACAGATACGCAGTATTTT	CASSVSGSRTDTQYF
TRBD1	TRBJ2-7	TRBV6-6	-	TGTGCCAGCAGTTACGGGGACAGATCATACTCCTACGAGCAGTACTTC	CASSYGDRSYSYEQYF
TRBD1	TRBJ2-5	TRBV25-1	-	TGTGCCAGCAGCTACAAGGCAGGGGGTGGTGAGACCCAGTACTTC	CASSYKAGGGETQYF
-	TRBJ2-7	TRBV27	-	TGTGCCAGCAGTGTCCGGGACTTCCCATTTTACGAGCAGTACTTC	CASSVRDFPFYEQYF
-	TRBJ1-5	TRBV2	few	TGTGCCAGCAGTAGGGAGGAAAATCAGCCCCAGCATTTT	CASSREENQPQHF
-	TRBJ2-7	TRBV6-5	-	TGTGCCAGCAGTTACAGGAGGGGGGGGTACGAGCAGTACTTC	CASSYRRGGYEQYF
-	TRBJ1-1	TRBV18	few	TGTGCCAGCTCACCAAATGGCTTCACTGAAGCTTTCTTT	CASSPNGFTEAFF
TRBD1	TRBJ1-2	TRBV14	-	TGTGCCAGCAGCCTCCTACAGGGGACTAACTATGGCTACACCTTC	CASSLLQGTNYGYTF
-	TRBJ2-7	TRBV11-1	-	TGTGCCAGCAGCTTAGGGATAGCCTCCTACGAGCAGTACTTC	CASSLGIASYEQYF
-	TRBJ1-5	TRBV2	-	TGTGCCAGCATCAGGGGCCGGAATCAGCCCCAGCATTTT	CASIRGRNQPQHF
-	TRBJ2-1	TRBV25-1	-	TGTGCCAGCAGTGAATTCGGCAATGAGCAGTTCTTC	CASSEFGNEQFF
TRBD1	TRBJ2-7	TRBV6-5	-	TGTGCCAGCAGTTATGGGACAGGGGGTGACTACGAGCAGTACTTC	CASSYGTGGDYEQYF
-	TRBJ2-5	TRBV11-2	-	TGTGCCAGCAGCTTAAGGGAGACCCAGTACTTC	CASSLRETQYF
-	TRBJ1-1	TRBV5-1	once	TGCGCCAGCAGCATTGAACCAGTAGGGGGAACCACTGAAGCTTTCTTT	CASSIEPVGGTTEAFF
-	TRBJ2-1	TRBV6-5	-	TGTGCCAGCAGTTACGGGTCCAGGCTGAATGAGCAGTTCTTC	CASSYGSRLNEQFF
-	TRBJ2-7	TRBV19	few	TGTGCCAGTAGAAGGCAGGGCCTCTACGAGCAGTACTTC	CASRRQGLYEQYF
TRBD1	TRBJ2-5	TRBV2	-	TGTGCCAGCTCTCCGGGACAGGGGTTGTCGCGGGAGACCCAGTACTTC	CASSPGQGLSRETQYF
-	TRBJ2-5	TRBV2	-	TGTGCCAGCACCCTCGTTCAAAAGACCCAGTACTTC	CASTLVQKTQYF
TRBD2	TRBJ2-7	TRBV9	-	TGTGCCAGCAGCCCGGGTGGGGCGGGGGGAAGTGTCCACGAGCAGTACTTC	CASSPGGAGGSVHEQYF
-	TRBJ2-7	TRBV6-5	-	TGTGCCAGCTCAAGCCCATCCTACGAGCAGTACTTC	CASSSPSYEQYF
-	TRBJ2-7	TRBV7-9	-	TGTGCCAGCAGCACGACGGGGGCGGGATCCTACGAGCAGTACTTC	CASSTTGAGSYEQYF
-	TRBJ2-3	TRBV9	-	TGTGCCAGCAGCGCGAACACAGATACGCAGTATTTT	CASSANTDTQYF
TRBD1	TRBJ2-7	TRBV7-9	-	TGTGCCAGCAGGGGGACAGGGGGAGGCTACGAGCAGTACTTC	CASRGTGGGYEQYF
-	TRBJ1-1	TRBV29-1	-	TGCAGCGTTCTCGGACAGACGAACACTGAAGCTTTCTTT	CSVLGQTNTEAFF
TRBD2	TRBJ2-5	TRBV19	-	TGTGCCAGTTCGCGGGAGAATGAGCAGTACTTC	CASSRENEQYF
TRBD1	TRBJ1-2	TRBV2	once	TGTGCCAGCCTGACAGGGTCTTTTCTCTATGGCTACACCTTC	CASLTGSFLYGYTF
-	TRBJ2-3	TRBV6-5	-	TGTGCCAGCGGACTTAGATCAGATACGCAGTATTTT	CASGLRSDTQYF
-	TRBJ2-4	TRBV5-1	-	TGCGCCAGCAGCTTGGACAGGGTTGGATTAAACATTCAGTACTTC	CASSLDRVGLNIQYF
TRBD1	TRBJ1-1	TRBV6-1	-	TGTGCCAGCAGTGGCGGACAGGCGAACACTGAAGCTTTCTTT	CASSGGQANTEAFF
TRBD2	TRBJ2-1	TRBV19	-	TGTGCCAGTAGTATTCAGCGGGAGGTCTCCTACAATGAGCAGTTCTTC	CASSIQREVSYNEQFF
-	TRBJ2-2	TRBV4-2	-	TGTGCCAGCAGCCAAGAGGGGGTGGGCACCGGGGAGCTGTTTTTT	CASSQEGVGTGELFF
-	TRBJ2-5	TRBV14	-	TGTGCCAGCAGCCCCGGGCCCTGGGGAGAGACCCAGTACTTC	CASSPGPWGETQYF
-	TRBJ1-5	TRBV7-8	-	TGTGCCAGCAGCATAGGGTACCGGGGCACTCGGGGCAATCAGCCCCAGCATTTT	CASSIGYRGTRGNQPQHF
TRBD2	TRBJ2-5	TRBV19	-	TGTGCCACCGGGGAGGGCGGAAAAGAGACCCAGTACTTC	CATGEGGKETQYF
-	TRBJ1-2	TRBV30	-	TGTGCCTGGGGGGACAATGGCTACACCTTC	CAWGDNGYTF
TRBD2	TRBJ2-5	TRBV5-5	-	TGTGCCAGCAGCCCGACTAGCGGGGGTTTTGTGGAGACCCAGTACTTC	CASSPTSGGFVETQYF